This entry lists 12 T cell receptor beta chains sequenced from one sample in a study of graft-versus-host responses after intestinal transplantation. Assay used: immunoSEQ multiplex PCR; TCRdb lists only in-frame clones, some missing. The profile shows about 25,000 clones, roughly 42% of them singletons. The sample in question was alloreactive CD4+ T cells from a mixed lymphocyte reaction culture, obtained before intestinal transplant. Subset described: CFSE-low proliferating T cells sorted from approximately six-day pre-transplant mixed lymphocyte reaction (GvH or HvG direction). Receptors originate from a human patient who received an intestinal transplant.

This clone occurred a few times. CDR3 protein: CATSRDLGVGTEAFF. The CDR3 region has the DNA TGTGCCACCAGCAGAGATTTAGGGGTTGGCACTGAAGCTTTCTTT. The V and J genes are TRBV15 and TRBJ1-1, with D maybe TRBD1 (5 bases). Germline CDR1 is LNHNV and CDR2 is YYDKDF (reference sequence). This CDR3 contains 15 residues. The V gene lost 0 bases and the J gene lost 4 bases, with 12 bases spanning the gap.

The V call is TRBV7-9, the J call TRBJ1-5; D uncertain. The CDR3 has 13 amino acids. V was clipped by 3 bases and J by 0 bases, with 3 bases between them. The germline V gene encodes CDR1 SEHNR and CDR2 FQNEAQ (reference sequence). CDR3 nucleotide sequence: TGTGCCAGCAGCTTCAATAGCAATCAGCCCCAGCATTTT. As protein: CASSFNSNQPQHF.

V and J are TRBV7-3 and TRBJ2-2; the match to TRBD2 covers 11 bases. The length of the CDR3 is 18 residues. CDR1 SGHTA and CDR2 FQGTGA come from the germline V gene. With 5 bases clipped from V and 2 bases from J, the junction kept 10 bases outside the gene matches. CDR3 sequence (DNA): TGTGCCAGCAGCCCCACCCGAACTAGCGGGAGTAACACCGGGGAGCTGTTTTTT. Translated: CASSPTRTSGSNTGELFF.

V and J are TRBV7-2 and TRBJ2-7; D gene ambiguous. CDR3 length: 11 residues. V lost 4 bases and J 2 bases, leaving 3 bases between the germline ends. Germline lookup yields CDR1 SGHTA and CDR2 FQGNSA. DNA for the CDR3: TGTGCCAGCAGCTCGGCCTACGAGCAGTACTTC. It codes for CASSSAYEQYF. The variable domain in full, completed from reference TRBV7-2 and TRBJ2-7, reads GAGVSQSPSNKVTEKGKDVELRCDPISGHTALYWYRQSLGQGLEFLIYFQGNSAPDKSGLPSDRFSAERTGGSVSTLTIQRTQQEDSAVYLCASSSAYEQYFGPGTRLTVT.

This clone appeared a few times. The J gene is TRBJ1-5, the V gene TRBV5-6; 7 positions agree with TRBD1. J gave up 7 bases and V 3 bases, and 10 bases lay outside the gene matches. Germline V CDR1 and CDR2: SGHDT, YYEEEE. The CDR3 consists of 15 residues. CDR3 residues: CASSYDRVGRQPQHF. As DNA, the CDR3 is TGTGCCAGCAGCTATGACAGGGTTGGCCGGCAGCCCCAGCATTTT.

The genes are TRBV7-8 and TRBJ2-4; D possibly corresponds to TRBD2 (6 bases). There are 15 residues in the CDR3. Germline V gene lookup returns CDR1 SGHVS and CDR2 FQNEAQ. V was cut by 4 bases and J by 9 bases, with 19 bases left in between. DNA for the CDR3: TGTGCCAGCAGCTACGGGAGAGGGAGAAGTGGCATTCAGTACTTC. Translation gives CASSYGRGRSGIQYF.

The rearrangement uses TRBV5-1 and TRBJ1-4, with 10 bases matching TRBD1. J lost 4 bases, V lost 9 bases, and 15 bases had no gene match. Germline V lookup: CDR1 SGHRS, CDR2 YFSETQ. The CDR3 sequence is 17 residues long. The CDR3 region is CATDVPGQGKVNEKLFF. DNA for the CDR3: TGCGCCACCGACGTCCCGGGACAGGGGAAGGTTAATGAAAAACTGTTTTTT.

The CDR3 reads CASSLGDRWSPLHF. The CDR3 region has the DNA TGTGCCAGCAGCTTAGGAGACAGGTGGTCACCCCTCCACTTT. V gene TRBV7-2 combines with J gene TRBJ1-6; weak D call: TRBD1 (6 bases). Deletions cut 1 base from V and 10 bases from J, with 11 bases between. Germline-derived CDR1 and CDR2 are SGHTA and FQGNSA. The CDR3 spans 14 residues.

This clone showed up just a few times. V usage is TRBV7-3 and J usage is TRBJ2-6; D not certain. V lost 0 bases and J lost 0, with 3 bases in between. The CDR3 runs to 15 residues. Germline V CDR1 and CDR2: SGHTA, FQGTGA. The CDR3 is CASSLTYSGANVLTF. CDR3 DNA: TGTGCCAGCAGCTTAACGTACTCTGGGGCCAACGTCCTGACTTTC.

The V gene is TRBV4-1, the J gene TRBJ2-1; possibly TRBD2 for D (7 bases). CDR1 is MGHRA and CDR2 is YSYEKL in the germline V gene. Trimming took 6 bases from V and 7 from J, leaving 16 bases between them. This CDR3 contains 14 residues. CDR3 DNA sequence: TGCGCCAGCAGGGAAGCGGGACACAAAAATGAGCAGTTCTTC. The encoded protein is CASREAGHKNEQFF.

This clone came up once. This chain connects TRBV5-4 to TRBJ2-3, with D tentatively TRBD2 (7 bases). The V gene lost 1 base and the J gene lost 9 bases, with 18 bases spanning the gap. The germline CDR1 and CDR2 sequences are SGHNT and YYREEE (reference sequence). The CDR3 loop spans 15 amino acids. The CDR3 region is CASSLPRGGLETQYF. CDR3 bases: TGTGCCAGCAGCTTGCCCAGGGGAGGACTAGAGACGCAGTATTTT.

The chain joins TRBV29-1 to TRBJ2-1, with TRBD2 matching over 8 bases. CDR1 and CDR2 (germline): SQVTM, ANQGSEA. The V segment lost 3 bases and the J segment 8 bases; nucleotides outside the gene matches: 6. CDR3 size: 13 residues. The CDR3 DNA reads TGCAGCGTTGATCGGACTAGCCAGGATGAGCAGTTCTTC. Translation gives CSVDRTSQDEQFF.